What follows describes a single T cell receptor (beta chain). The antigen remains unidentified. Described treatment: roughly 19 received Ad26.COV2.S at low or high dose, single or two shots; about 5 received placebo; per-sample allocation not given. On day 63 after the first injection, vaccine and placebo recipients gave samples. The data were taken from a study of Ad26.COV2.S vaccination and SARS-CoV-2 variants. Overall study findings and caveats: Spike-specific TCR breadth was greater in vaccine than placebo recipients. Post-vaccination spike-specific CD8+ and CD4+ T cell responses reportedly had substantial breadth.

Sequenced by immunoSEQ multiplex PCR; TCRdb stores in-frame clones only, minus some. Here the sample spans 510,000 or so clones, roughly nine tenths being singletons. The CDR3 consists of 17 residues. Germline CDR1 and CDR2: LNHNV and YYDKDF (reference sequence). With V trimmed by 0 bases and J by 4 bases, 10 bases remained unmatched. The J gene is TRBJ2-7, the V gene TRBV15; TRBD1 matches at 9 bases. This TCR was recovered from a person aged 18 to 59 who received the Ad26.COV2.S COVID-19 vaccine or a placebo. Here the sequenced sample was peripheral blood, taken in a trial of Ad26.COV2.S vaccine versus placebo. CDR3 sequence: CATSRDGPGTGQYEQYF. CDR3 sequence (DNA): TGTGCCACCAGCAGAGATGGCCCCGGGACAGGGCAGTACGAGCAGTACTTC.